These 8 T cell receptor beta chains share one sample of origin, sequenced in a study of early T cells in non-severe SARS-CoV-2 infection. One entry per CDR3 protein, called by TCRdb with MiXCR from the 5' RACE reads. The sample carries 30,000 to 35,000 distinct CDR3 sequences, approximately 6.3% recorded once. Input material: whole blood. The receptors derive from an adult who was a healthcare worker with PCR-confirmed SARS-CoV-2 infection or an uninfected control (not recorded which).

This clonotype appeared a single time. This chain uses TRBV9 with TRBJ2-3; 10 positions agree with TRBD2. The germline V gene encodes CDR1 SGDLS and CDR2 YYNGEE. Losses at the gene ends were 4 bases for V and 4 bases for J; bases not matched to a gene: 9. The CDR3 contains 16 residues. CDR3 protein: CASSLRASGSADTQYF. In DNA, the CDR3 is TGTGCCAGCAGCCTACGGGCTAGCGGGAGTGCAGATACGCAGTATTTT.

The chain couples TRBV2 to TRBJ2-2, with a weak D call TRBD1 (6 bases). V lost 3 bases, J lost 1 base, and 9 bases lay in between. This CDR3 has 15 residues. Germline V lookup: CDR1 SNHLY, CDR2 FYNNEI. CDR3 protein: CASSEVRGNTGELFF. The CDR3 DNA follows: TGTGCCAGCAGTGAGGTCAGGGGGAACACCGGGGAGCTGTTTTTT.

Ten or more counts support this clonotype. The V and J genes are TRBV20-1 and TRBJ2-1; TRBD1 agrees at 9 bases. The CDR3 contains 14 residues. V shed 5 bases, J shed 5 bases, and the junction held 7 bases outside the gene matches. Germline assignment: CDR1 DFQATT and CDR2 SNEGSKA (reference sequence). CDR3 DNA sequence: TGCAGTGCTGGCCGGGACAGGGTCAACAATGAGCAGTTCTTC. It translates to CSAGRDRVNNEQFF.

The V and J genes are TRBV12-3 or TRBV12-4 and TRBJ1-1; no clear D. The CDR3 length is 19 residues. V was trimmed by 1 base and J by 0 bases, leaving 21 bases between them. The DNA for the CDR3 is TGTGCCAGCAGTTTAGACGGATGGTCCTACACCGGAGTGAACACTGAAGCTTTCTTT. It yields the protein CASSLDGWSYTGVNTEAFF.

This clonotype was seen many times. The chain has TRBV20-1 and TRBJ2-7; D possibly corresponds to TRBD2 (6 bases). CDR3 length: 14 residues. The germline V and J ends were trimmed by 0 bases and 4 bases, with 13 bases remaining between them. Germline V gene sequence: CDR1 DFQATT, CDR2 SNEGSKA (reference sequence). For the CDR3, the DNA is TGCAGTGCTAGAGAATTGCGGGAAGGGTACGAGCAGTACTTC. Protein product: CSARELREGYEQYF.

In its sample, this clonotype was seen a few times. The V and J genes are TRBV7-3 and TRBJ1-4, with no clear D. Germline CDR1 and CDR2: SGHTA and FQGTGA. V was shortened by 3 bases and J by 0 bases, with 17 bases between the two germline ends. This CDR3 is 18 amino acids long. CDR3 region: CASSFNPVSLATNEKLFF. CDR3 DNA: TGTGCCAGCAGCTTTAATCCCGTCAGCCTCGCAACTAATGAAAAACTGTTTTTT.

J is TRBJ2-5 and V is TRBV12-5; no clear D. The V gene's germline CDR1 is LGHNT and CDR2 FRNRAP. The germline V and J ends were trimmed by 6 bases and 2 bases, with 4 bases remaining between them. CDR3 length equals 11 residues. Here the CDR3 DNA reads TGTGCTAGTGGCCAGCAAGAGACCCAGTACTTC. This gives the protein CASGQQETQYF.

This clonotype was detected many times. This sequence joins TRBV5-6 and TRBJ2-7; no definite D call. Per germline, CDR1 SGHDT and CDR2 YYEEEE. The CDR3 extends over 14 amino acids. V lost 2 bases and J 0 bases, leaving 9 bases between the germline ends. The CDR3 spells CASSFLRNSYEQYF. In DNA, the CDR3 is TGTGCCAGCAGCTTTTTACGGAACTCCTACGAGCAGTACTTC.